This TCR beta chain was captured by sequencing in a study of blood T cell repertoires in COVID-19. Study background: Both acute and convalescent COVID-19 samples were obtained from the United States, Italy and Spain. PBMCs, B-cell-depleted T cells, or T cells provided the cDNA or gDNA that made up the material.

Per the study methods: Reference gene primers were amplified, and this amplification served to estimate nucleated cell counts. Generated by immunoSEQ multiplex PCR, the TCRdb table keeps only in-frame clones and is missing some. The V and J calls and clone size are taken from that table; D and trimming were inferred from the DNA. Seen here are 200,000 to 250,000 clones, more than 80% observed once, and the top ten hold about 7.8%. The CDR3 has 13 amino acids. V shed 4 bases and J shed 0 bases, with 6 bases lying between them. Patients at the Seattle site were enrolled during active infection and followed longitudinally.

Sequenced input: peripheral blood. This TCR derives from a woman at least 80 years old with COVID-19, enrolled during active disease. This chain joins TRBV12-3 or TRBV12-4 and TRBJ2-5; perhaps TRBD2 as D (5 bases). The DNA for the CDR3 is TGTGCCAGCAGTTCGGGGTACCAAGAGACCCAGTACTTC. This codes for CASSSGYQETQYF.